This TCR beta chain came from a study of blood T cell repertoires in COVID-19. The germline V gene encodes CDR1 MDHEN and CDR2 SYDVKM. After removal of 6 bases from V and 4 bases from J, the junction contained 12 bases not matched to a gene. The CDR3 is 17 amino acids. The table came from immunoSEQ multiplex PCR; TCRdb's copy has only in-frame clones and leaves some out. Among about 300,000 clones listed, roughly 86% were seen once. Each exposed participant met a COVID-19 case in the 2 weeks preceding study entry. The TCR comes from a woman in her fifties or sixties who had been exposed to COVID-19. This chain joins TRBV28 and TRBJ2-5; 12 positions match TRBD2. Input material: PBMCs or T cells enriched from blood (not recorded which). The CDR3 nucleotides are TGTGCCAGCAGCCGTAGGCCACTAGCGGGGGGACCAGAGACCCAGTACTTC. Translated, it gives CASSRRPLAGGPETQYF.